This T cell receptor (beta chain) was captured in a study of blood T cell repertoires in COVID-19. Across the whole study: COVID-19 samples from acute and convalescent phases originated in the United States, Italy and Spain. T cells, B-cell-depleted T cells, or PBMCs supplied cDNA or gDNA.

Original processing methods: Reference gene primers were amplified, and this amplification served to estimate nucleated cell counts. TCRdb's table, derived via immunoSEQ multiplex PCR, lists solely in-frame clones and lacks some. The V and J calls and clone size are taken from that table; D and trimming were inferred from the DNA. The sample lists roughly 150,000 clones, approximately 90% occurring once. Germline V lookup: CDR1 LGHNA, CDR2 YNFKEQ. The length of the CDR3 is 13 residues. V trimming: 7 bases; J trimming: 7 bases; junction bases outside the gene matches: 5. This receptor was taken from a man aged 45-65 years who had recovered from COVID-19. The chain employs TRBV4-2 and TRBJ2-7; 12 bases are a match to TRBD1. Specimen: peripheral blood. The CDR3 here is CASTGQGAREQYF. CDR3 nucleotides: TGTGCCAGCACGGGACAGGGGGCGCGGGAGCAGTACTTC.